This T cell receptor (beta chain) was profiled in a study of PD-1 and CTLA-4 blockade in melanoma. The CDR3 extends over 15 amino acids. V gave up 2 bases and J gave up 10 bases; unmatched junction bases: 8. CDR1 is KGHDR and CDR2 is SFDVKD in the germline V gene. The repertoire was sequenced with immunoSEQ multiplex PCR; TCRdb's copy has only in-frame clones and lacks some. The table records around 31,000 clones, more than 85% of them present only once. The V gene is TRBV24-1, the J gene TRBJ2-1; 9 bases fit TRBD1. The clonotype originates from a human donor with melanoma. The sample here was CD8+ T cells from peripheral blood, taken from a patient given anti-PD-1 treatment. The CDR3 here is CATSDSAGTGNEQFF. The CDR3 DNA reads as TGTGCCACCAGTGATTCGGCCGGGACAGGGAACGAGCAGTTCTTC.